A single sample is the source of the 10 T cell receptor beta chains below, sequenced in a study of T cells after yellow fever vaccination. A single record per CDR3 protein comes from TCRdb applying MiXCR to the 5' RACE reads. This table holds roughly 520,000 distinct CDR3 sequences, 20% to 25% found once. This material consisted of PBMCs, taken about 21 days after the first yellow fever vaccination. These receptors were taken from a man aged 18 to 35 who received the YFV17D yellow fever vaccine.

CDR3 nucleotides: TGTGCCAGCAGCGTAGAAAGGGGGGCATTTGGCTACACCTTC. This sequence encodes CASSVERGAFGYTF. V gene TRBV9 combines with J gene TRBJ1-2; TRBD1 might be the D (6 bases). This CDR3 is 14 amino acids long. CDR1 and CDR2 (germline): SGDLS, YYNGEE. V was clipped by 0 bases and J by 7 bases, with 13 bases between them.

The CDR3 here is CASRGGTNQPQHF. In nucleotides, the CDR3 is TGTGCCAGTAGAGGGGGTACCAATCAGCCCCAGCATTTT. The rearrangement uses TRBV19 and TRBJ1-5; D might be TRBD1 (6 bases). The CDR3 extends over 13 amino acids. Deletions cut 6 bases from V and 3 bases from J, with 9 bases between. Germline assignment: CDR1 LNHDA and CDR2 SQIVND (reference sequence). Filled out from reference TRBV19 and TRBJ1-5, the complete variable domain reads DGGITQSPKYLFRKEGQNVTLSCEQNLNHDAMYWYRQDPGQGLRLIYYSQIVNDFQKGDIAEGYSVSREKKESFPLTVTSAQKNPTAFYLCASRGGTNQPQHFGDGTRLSIL.

The chain couples TRBV28 to TRBJ2-3; D possibly matches TRBD1 or TRBD2 (5 bases each). Germline-derived CDR1 and CDR2 are MDHEN and SYDVKM. The CDR3 spans 15 residues. V lost 3 bases, J lost 2 bases, and 12 bases lay in between. CDR3 region: CASSFQGAVTDTQYF. Written as DNA, the CDR3 is TGTGCCAGCAGTTTTCAGGGAGCGGTCACAGATACGCAGTATTTT.

This clonotype was recorded a few times. The V gene is TRBV28, the J gene TRBJ2-3, with 7 nucleotides matching TRBD1. The CDR3 contains 14 residues. Germline V gives CDR1 MDHEN, CDR2 SYDVKM. Trimming at V came to 6 bases and at J to 2 bases, leaving 5 bases not matched to a gene. CDR3 protein: CASSGTENTDTQYF. Written as DNA, the CDR3 is TGTGCCAGCAGCGGGACAGAAAACACAGATACGCAGTATTTT. Supplemented by reference TRBV28 and TRBJ2-3, the full variable domain reads DVKVTQSSRYLVKRTGEKVFLECVQDMDHENMFWYRQDPGLGLRLIYFSYDVKMKEKGDIPEGYSVSREKKERFSLILESASTNQTSMYLCASSGTENTDTQYFGPGTRLTVL.

This clonotype was observed many times. V gene TRBV28 combines with J gene TRBJ2-7; 11 nucleotides line up with TRBD1. V lost 7 bases and J lost 4; bases outside the gene matches: 3. Germline CDR1 is MDHEN and CDR2 is SYDVKM. CDR3 length: 13 amino acids. This CDR3 reads CASTGTGGYEQYF. The CDR3 DNA is TGTGCCAGCACTGGGACAGGGGGGTACGAGCAGTACTTC. The whole variable domain, remainder taken from reference TRBV28 and TRBJ2-7, is DVKVTQSSRYLVKRTGEKVFLECVQDMDHENMFWYRQDPGLGLRLIYFSYDVKMKEKGDIPEGYSVSREKKERFSLILESASTNQTSMYLCASTGTGGYEQYFGPGTRLTVT.

The chain links TRBV2 to TRBJ2-5; tentative D call: TRBD2 (6 bases). The CDR3 runs to 13 residues. The germline gives CDR1 SNHLY, CDR2 FYNNEI. Trimming left V 3 bases short and J 1 base short, with 6 bases between. The CDR3 bases are TGTGCCAGCAGTGAGGGGGGCCAAGAGACCCAGTACTTC. It yields the protein CASSEGGQETQYF.

The V and J genes are TRBV30 and TRBJ2-7, with 7 bases that match TRBD1. Germline CDR1 reads GTSNPN; CDR2 reads SVGIG (reference sequence). The CDR3 length is 15 residues. V lost 3 bases and J lost 3; bases outside the gene matches: 11. In DNA, the CDR3 is TGTGCCTGGAGCGGCGACAGGGTTAGAAACTACGAGCAGTACTTC. It codes for CAWSGDRVRNYEQYF.

Ten or more counts support this clonotype. The V gene is TRBV10-3, the J gene TRBJ1-6, with a weak D call TRBD1 (5 bases). V lost 3 bases and J 14 bases, leaving 29 bases between the germline ends. Per germline, CDR1 ENHRY and CDR2 SYGVKD. The CDR3 is 18 residues long. CDR3 protein: CAISDPTATLIPNSALHF. The DNA for the CDR3 is TGTGCCATCAGTGACCCGACAGCTACCCTAATTCCCAATTCGGCCCTCCACTTT.

V usage is TRBV3-1 and J usage is TRBJ1-2, with D uncertain. Germline CDR1 is LGHDT and CDR2 is YNNKEL (reference sequence). The CDR3 extends over 12 amino acids. Trimming pared 7 bases from V and 3 bases from J, leaving 9 bases between. In nucleotides, the CDR3 is TGTGCCAGCACTGGAGAGGACTATGGCTACACCTTC. It translates to CASTGEDYGYTF.

This clonotype has just a few counts. The chain is built from TRBV4-2 and TRBJ2-1; D tentatively reads TRBD1 or TRBD2 (6 bases each). The germline gives CDR1 LGHNA, CDR2 YNFKEQ. Trimming stripped 1 base from V and 6 bases from J, with 16 bases between. CDR3 length equals 16 residues. The CDR3 region is CASSQVSGAFINEQFF. CDR3 nucleotides: TGTGCCAGCAGCCAAGTCTCGGGGGCTTTTATCAATGAGCAGTTCTTC.